This section outlines one T cell receptor (beta chain) sequence together with its context. The antigen is unknown. These data originate in a study of cytomegalovirus exposure and HLA in healthy donors. Background on the study: Within an early data release were about 85 million unique TCRs drawn from HLA-typed donors. Whole-study findings and limits: Per a prior analysis, the majority of TCR beta V segments were productive roughly 87% or roughly 30% of the time. HLA-A and HLA-B allele assignments for most subjects were reportedly predicted accurately using TCR beta sequences.

Researchers ran the PCR with 60 Vbeta and 13 Jbeta primers. Generated by immunoSEQ multiplex PCR, the TCRdb table keeps only in-frame clones and is missing some. In the table there are more than 95,000 clones, 76% of which are singletons. Healthy bone marrow donors supplied every sample. Input material: PBMCs. This TCR derives from a man aged 35 to 55 in good health and CMV-seropositive.

The CDR3: CASSKERDRRNEQFF. Written as DNA, the CDR3 is TGTGCCAGCAGCAAAGAGAGGGACAGGCGCAATGAGCAGTTCTTC. The chain is built from TRBV21-1 and TRBJ2-1; TRBD1, the table's D call, lacks a check against the DNA. TRBV21-1 has pseudogene status. The CDR3 is 15 residues long.